This T cell receptor (beta chain) came from a study (dated by TCRdb to 2013 to 2014). Sequencing used an Illumina Genome Analyzer IIx. TCRdb's own reprocessing of the public reads used fastp at Q25 and MiXCR and kept productive beta chains. CDR3 protein sequences are deduplicated, and each keeps its most common genes and DNA. In all, the sample holds about 15,000 distinct CDR3 sequences, and 30% to 45% of those were seen once. About 15% of the sample comes from the top ten. Trimming takes 0 bases from V and 1 base from J, and the germline ends sit 4 bases apart. The CDR3 sequence holds 14 residues, the cysteine and phenylalanine included. Kept here is only the CDR3 DNA, which spans 42 bases and is read in frame from base 1. Sequences KGHSH (CDR1) and LQKENI (CDR2) are obtained from the germline V gene. This clonotype has a handful of counts. This receptor's antigen is unknown. No much larger clone is present one base from it, and per-base qualities are unavailable.

Sequencing input: blood. The TCR sequence derives from a human donor. The chain joins TRBV18 to TRBJ2-4; too little of a D gene remains to name it. The CDR3 protein is CASSPPLAKNIQYF. The nucleotides read TGTGCCAGCTCACCACCGCTCGCCAAAAACATTCAGTACTTC.